This T cell receptor (beta chain) is from a study of blood T cell repertoires in COVID-19. As for the study in general: Sites across the United States, Italy and Spain contributed samples from acute and convalescent COVID-19.

A note on this clone: The same CDR3 also results from other DNA sequences found in this sample.

Source study methods: The authors estimated nucleated cell counts from reference gene primer amplification. TCRdb's table, derived via immunoSEQ multiplex PCR, lists solely in-frame clones and lacks some. V and J calls and clone size come straight from that table; D and trimming were deduced from the DNA. The sample lists fewer than 200,000 clones; 76% were seen once. The CDR3 sequence is 14 residues long. Looked up from germline, CDR1 is SNHLY and CDR2 is FYNNEI. V lost 3 bases and J 0 bases, leaving 8 bases between the germline ends. Input material: peripheral blood. The receptor's source is a woman aged 45-60 years with active or convalescent COVID-19. The V call is TRBV2, the J call TRBJ1-2, with D unclear. The CDR3 coding sequence is TGTGCCAGCAGTGACGCGCGGGCTAACTATGGCTACACCTTC. Its protein product is CASSDARANYGYTF.